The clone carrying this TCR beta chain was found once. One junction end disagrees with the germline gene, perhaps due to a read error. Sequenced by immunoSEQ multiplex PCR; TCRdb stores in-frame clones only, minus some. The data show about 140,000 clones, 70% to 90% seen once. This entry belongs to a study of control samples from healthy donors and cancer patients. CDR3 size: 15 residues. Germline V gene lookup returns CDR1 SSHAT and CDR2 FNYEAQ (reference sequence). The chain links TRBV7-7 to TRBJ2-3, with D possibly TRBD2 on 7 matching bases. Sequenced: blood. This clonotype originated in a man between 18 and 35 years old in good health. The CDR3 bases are TGTGCTAGCAGTTACGGGGGGACATCCACAGATACGCAGTATTTT. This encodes CASSYGGTSTDTQYF.